The clone carrying this T cell receptor beta chain was seen only a few times. The V end was cut by 4 bases, the J end by 0 bases, with 9 bases between. Per the germline V gene, CDR1 is GTSNPN and CDR2 is SVGIG (reference sequence). This CDR3 contains 13 residues. These data are taken from a study of cytotoxic CD8 clonotypes in ibrutinib-treated CLL. Assay used: immunoSEQ multiplex PCR; TCRdb lists only in-frame clones, some missing. The profile covers more than 200,000 clones, with 70% appearing a single time and about 6.2% taken by the ten largest. Sequencing used PBMCs, obtained after 12 months of ibrutinib treatment. V gene TRBV30 combines with J gene TRBJ1-1; tentatively, D is TRBD1 (5 bases). The clonotype originates from a human donor with chronic lymphocytic leukemia. The CDR3 DNA reads TGTGCCTGGACTCCACAGGTGAACACTGAAGCTTTCTTT. It codes for CAWTPQVNTEAFF.